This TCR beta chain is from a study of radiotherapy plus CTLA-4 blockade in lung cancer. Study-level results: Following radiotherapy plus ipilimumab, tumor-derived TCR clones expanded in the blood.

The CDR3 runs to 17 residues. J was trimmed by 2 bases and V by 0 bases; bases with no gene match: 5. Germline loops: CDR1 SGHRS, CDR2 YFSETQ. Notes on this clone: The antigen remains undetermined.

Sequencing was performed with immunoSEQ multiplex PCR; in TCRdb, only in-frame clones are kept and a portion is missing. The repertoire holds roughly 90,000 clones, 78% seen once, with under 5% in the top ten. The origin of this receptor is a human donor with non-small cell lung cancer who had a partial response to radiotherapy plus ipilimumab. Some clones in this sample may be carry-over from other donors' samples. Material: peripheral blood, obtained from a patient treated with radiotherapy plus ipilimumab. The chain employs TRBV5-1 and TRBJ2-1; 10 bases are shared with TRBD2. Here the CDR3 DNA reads TGCGCCAGCAGCTTGGATTCGCTAGCGGGGGCCTACAATGAGCAGTTCTTC. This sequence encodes CASSLDSLAGAYNEQFF.